These 29 T cell receptor beta chains share one sample of origin, sequenced in a study of T-cell reconstitution after alpha-beta-depleted transplantation in children. Unique molecular identifiers were used in preparing the TCRbeta library. TCRdb re-called the PCR reads through MiXCR, storing one row per CDR3 protein. The data show around 490,000 distinct CDR3 sequences, roughly 11% seen once. Sequencing was performed on PBMCs, mostly from graft donor cells, taken 180 days after TCRalphabeta/CD19-depleted stem cell transplant. These receptors originate from a female patient between 2 and 10 years old who had a stem cell transplant for aplastic anemia, so the T cells may come from the graft donor.

The chain uses TRBV5-4 and TRBJ2-5, with a tentative D call TRBD1 (6 bases). The CDR3 runs 15 residues. Germline assignment: CDR1 SGHNT and CDR2 YYREEE (reference sequence). Trimming left V 3 bases short and J 2 bases short, with 14 bases between. Here the CDR3 DNA reads TGTGCCAGCAGCTGGGGGCGCAAGCGGCAAGAGACCCAGTACTTC. Amino acid sequence: CASSWGRKRQETQYF. Full variable domain (missing parts from reference TRBV5-4 and TRBJ2-5): ETGVTQSPTHLIKTRGQQVTLRCSSQSGHNTVSWYQQALGQGPQFIFQYYREEENGRGNFPPRFSGLQFPNYSSELNVNALELDDSALYLCASSWGRKRQETQYFGPGTRLLVL.

V and J are TRBV20-1 and TRBJ2-4; maybe TRBD2 (6 bases). The germline V and J ends were trimmed by 5 bases and 1 base, with 15 bases remaining between them. The CDR3 covers 15 residues. Germline V gene lookup returns CDR1 DFQATT and CDR2 SNEGSKA (reference sequence). CDR3 nucleotide sequence: TGCAGTGCTTCCAGACTAGAGGGGGCCAAAAACATTCAGTACTTC. It yields the protein CSASRLEGAKNIQYF.

In its sample, this clonotype was seen a few times. The chain couples TRBV7-2 to TRBJ2-7, with a weak D call TRBD2 (6 bases). Germline CDR1 and CDR2: SGHTA and FQGNSA. V gave up 5 bases and J gave up 3 bases, with 17 bases separating them. The CDR3 is 15 amino acids. This chain's CDR3 is CASSPLGGAVYEQYF. The CDR3 DNA reads TGTGCCAGCAGCCCCCTGGGGGGTGCGGTCTACGAGCAGTACTTC.

This clonotype was seen a few times. V and J are TRBV3-1 and TRBJ2-7; 8 positions match TRBD2. Trimming cost V 5 bases and J 2 bases; bases outside gene matches: 11. Germline lookup yields CDR1 LGHDT and CDR2 YNNKEL (reference sequence). CDR3 size: 16 residues. This CDR3 reads CASSSTQLAGTYEQYV. The CDR3 region has the DNA TGTGCCAGCAGCTCTACCCAATTAGCGGGGACCTACGAGCAGTACGTC.

A few counts support this clonotype. The chain carries TRBV9 and TRBJ2-6; D is undetermined. Germline V gene lookup returns CDR1 SGDLS and CDR2 YYNGEE. Deletions cut 2 bases from V and 7 bases from J, with 10 bases between. This CDR3 has 14 amino acids. The CDR3 is CASSVRDGANVLTF. Here the CDR3 DNA reads TGTGCCAGCAGCGTTCGTGATGGCGCCAACGTCCTGACTTTC.

This rearrangement joins TRBV24-1 to TRBJ2-2; no clear D gene. This CDR3 has 14 amino acids. V was shortened by 4 bases and J by 1 base, with 6 bases between the two germline ends. CDR1 and CDR2 (germline): KGHDR, SFDVKD. CDR3 nucleotides: TGTGCCACCAGTGAGGGCCGGAACACCGGGGAGCTGTTTTTT. This translates into CATSEGRNTGELFF.

This clonotype has a count of ten or more. The rearrangement links TRBV4-3 to TRBJ1-4; maybe TRBD1 (5 bases). The germline V and J ends were trimmed by 3 bases and 6 bases, with 11 bases remaining between them. The CDR3 has 14 residues. Germline CDR1 LGHNA, CDR2 YSLEER. The CDR3 protein is CASSQPGRYEKLFF. The CDR3 bases are TGCGCCAGCAGCCAGCCGGGACGGTATGAAAAACTGTTTTTT.

The chain combines TRBV5-6 with TRBJ2-7, with 11 positions matching TRBD2. V shed 6 bases and J 3 bases; nucleotides not matched to a gene: 17. Germline loops: CDR1 SGHDT, CDR2 YYEEEE. The CDR3 has 18 residues. CDR3 sequence reads: CASTQLAGVPFFGYEQYF. CDR3 nucleotide sequence: TGTGCCAGCACCCAACTAGCGGGAGTCCCCTTTTTCGGCTACGAGCAGTACTTC.

This clonotype was recorded at least ten times. The rearrangement links TRBV20-1 to TRBJ2-5, with a possible D match to TRBD1 (5 bases). This CDR3 has 15 residues. Germline loops: CDR1 DFQATT, CDR2 SNEGSKA (reference sequence). Trimming removed 2 bases from V and 4 bases from J, with 17 bases in between. The CDR3: CSARSPTGWAETQYF. The CDR3 DNA follows: TGCAGTGCTAGATCCCCTACAGGATGGGCAGAGACCCAGTACTTC.

The sample holds a few counts of this clonotype. The CDR3 coding sequence is TGTGCCAGCAGTTCCGACTGGGCTGGGAACGAGCAGTACTTC. It is translated as CASSSDWAGNEQYF. This chain uses TRBV6-5 with TRBJ2-7; D call uncertain. Germline V lookup: CDR1 MNHEY, CDR2 SVGAGI. The CDR3 has 14 amino acids. Trimming took off 4 bases at V and 5 bases at J, with 15 bases between the two ends.

The rearrangement links TRBV3-1 to TRBJ1-4; D is undetermined. Looked up from germline, CDR1 is LGHDT and CDR2 is YNNKEL (reference sequence). CDR3 length: 15 amino acids. V was trimmed by 4 bases and J by 4 bases, leaving 13 bases between them. The CDR3 sequence is CASSPWTDYNEKLFF. The CDR3 bases are TGTGCCAGCAGCCCGTGGACGGACTATAATGAAAAACTGTTTTTT.

This clonotype was observed a handful of times. The chain employs TRBV11-2 and TRBJ2-2, with D possibly TRBD2 on 6 matching bases. Trimming shortened V by 1 base and J by 9 bases, and 18 bases separated the two germline ends. This CDR3 comprises 16 residues. Germline CDR1 reads SGHAT; CDR2 reads FQNNGV. In DNA, the CDR3 is TGTGCCAGCAGCTTAGTGGTGGGGCGAGCGGGCCGGGAGCTGTTTTTT. It translates to CASSLVVGRAGRELFF.

This clonotype was seen many times. The rearrangement joins TRBV5-5 to TRBJ2-5; D unclear. Germline assignment: CDR1 SGHKS and CDR2 YYEKEE (reference sequence). The germline V and J ends were trimmed by 0 bases and 2 bases, with 8 bases remaining between them. The CDR3 covers 14 residues. CDR3 protein: CASSLDPGQETQYF. The CDR3 DNA reads as TGTGCCAGCAGCTTGGATCCCGGTCAAGAGACCCAGTACTTC.

Only a few counts were recorded for this clonotype. The rearrangement links TRBV5-1 to TRBJ2-1; 11 bases map to TRBD2. Germline assignment: CDR1 SGHRS and CDR2 YFSETQ. With 4 bases clipped from V and 5 bases from J, the junction kept 5 bases outside the gene matches. CDR3 length: 15 residues. CDR3 DNA sequence: TGCGCCAGCAGCGCTAGCGGGAGGCCCGACAATGAGCAGTTCTTC. Its protein product is CASSASGRPDNEQFF.

The chain joins TRBV28 to TRBJ2-1; 7 bases line up with TRBD2. Germline V CDR1 and CDR2: MDHEN, SYDVKM. Losses at the gene ends were 6 bases for V and 8 bases for J; bases not matched to a gene: 10. There are 14 residues in the CDR3. The CDR3 region has the DNA TGTGCCAGCAGCGGAGGGACTATTTTTCATGAGCAGTTCTTC. Its protein product is CASSGGTIFHEQFF.

This clonotype was seen ten or more times. The chain uses TRBV4-1 and TRBJ2-7; D perhaps matches TRBD2 (5 bases). Germline values: CDR1 MGHRA, CDR2 YSYEKL. The V and J ends lost 4 bases and 4 bases respectively, with 20 bases between them. CDR3 length: 16 amino acids. The CDR3 coding sequence is TGCGCCAGCAGCCCCGAGAGGGCTGGATCTTTTTACGAGCAGTACTTC. Translation gives CASSPERAGSFYEQYF.

This sequence joins TRBV7-9 and TRBJ1-4; D uncertain. The V end lost 4 bases, the J end lost 7 bases, and 16 bases lay between the germline ends. Germline V CDR1 and CDR2: SEHNR, FQNEAQ (reference sequence). The CDR3 is 15 residues long. The chain's CDR3 is CASSSPRSLGEKLFF. The CDR3 region has the DNA TGTGCCAGCAGCTCCCCGAGGTCCCTGGGTGAAAAACTGTTTTTT.

The chain employs TRBV27 and TRBJ2-1; no clear D. There are 14 residues in the CDR3. Trimming took 3 bases from V and 3 from J, leaving 9 bases between them. CDR1 MNHEY and CDR2 SMNVEV come from the germline V gene (reference sequence). CDR3: CASSFGGFYNEQFF. CDR3 DNA sequence: TGTGCCAGCAGTTTTGGCGGCTTCTACAATGAGCAGTTCTTC.

This clonotype has only a few counts. The chain uses TRBV9 and TRBJ2-3; 11 bases align to TRBD2. Germline V gives CDR1 SGDLS, CDR2 YYNGEE. The V segment lost 4 bases and the J segment 1 base; nucleotides outside the gene matches: 5. The CDR3 sequence is 16 residues long. Here the CDR3 DNA reads TGTGCCAGCAGCACCCTGGGACTAGCGGGCACAGATACGCAGTATTTT. It translates to CASSTLGLAGTDTQYF. The full variable domain, rest sourced from reference TRBV9 and TRBJ2-3, is DSGVTQTPKHLITATGQRVTLRCSPRSGDLSVYWYQQSLDQGLQFLIQYYNGEERAKGNILERFSAQQFPDLHSELNLSSLELGDSALYFCASSTLGLAGTDTQYFGPGTRLTVL.

J is TRBJ2-3 and V is TRBV5-1; 9 bases match TRBD1. The trim removed 3 bases at V and 5 bases at J, leaving 7 bases unmatched. This CDR3 spans 15 amino acids. Germline CDR1 reads SGHRS; CDR2 reads YFSETQ. CDR3 DNA: TGCGCCAGCAGCTCCCGGGACAGGGCTTTAGATACGCAGTATTTT. It translates to CASSSRDRALDTQYF.

The sample holds one count of this clonotype. The chain links TRBV18 to TRBJ2-1; a possible D gene is TRBD2 (5 bases). The V and J ends lost 6 bases and 5 bases respectively, with 23 bases between them. The CDR3 has 17 residues. Per germline, CDR1 KGHSH and CDR2 LQKENI. The CDR3 DNA follows: TGTGCCAGCTCCCCTAGCAAGTTTGTGAGTGGAGACAATGAGCAGTTCTTC. Amino acid sequence: CASSPSKFVSGDNEQFF. Looking up the rest from reference TRBV18 and TRBJ2-1 gives the full variable domain: NAGVMQNPRHLVRRRGQEARLRCSPMKGHSHVYWYRQLPEEGLKFMVYLQKENIIDESGMPKERFSAEFPKEGPSILRIQQVVRGDSAAYFCASSPSKFVSGDNEQFFGPGTRLTVL.

The chain employs TRBV12-3 or TRBV12-4 and TRBJ1-2, with D possibly TRBD1 on 5 matching bases. The CDR3 spans 16 residues. The germline V and J ends were trimmed by 5 bases and 2 bases, with 18 bases remaining between them. The CDR3 region is CASSRLSTGANYGYTF. The DNA for the CDR3 is TGTGCCAGCAGTCGCCTCTCCACCGGGGCGAACTATGGCTACACCTTC.

CDR3 in amino acids: CASSSDPGTPTFREQFF. The CDR3 DNA is TGTGCCAGCAGCTCGGACCCCGGGACGCCTACCTTCCGGGAGCAGTTCTTC. The chain joins TRBV7-2 to TRBJ2-1, with D perhaps TRBD1 or TRBD2 (5 bases each). This CDR3 region has 17 residues. The germline gives CDR1 SGHTA, CDR2 FQGNSA. V lost 4 bases and J 10 bases, leaving 26 bases between the germline ends.

A few counts support this clonotype. The J gene is TRBJ2-7, the V gene TRBV25-1, with TRBD2 as a possible D gene (5 bases). The germline CDR1 and CDR2 sequences are MGHDK and SYGVNS. V lost 1 base, J lost 3 bases, and 13 bases lay in between. The CDR3 runs 15 residues. CDR3 DNA: TGTGCCAGCAGTGAATTGAGGGTATCAGGCTACGAGCAGTACTTC. This encodes CASSELRVSGYEQYF.

In this sample, this clonotype turned up many times. This chain uses TRBV5-1 with TRBJ1-1, with a possible D match to TRBD1 (6 bases). V was shortened by 2 bases and J by 4 bases, with 9 bases between the two germline ends. Germline assignment: CDR1 SGHRS and CDR2 YFSETQ. This CDR3 spans 13 amino acids. The CDR3 region has the DNA TGCGCCAGCAGCTTCCAGGGGAGCACTGAAGCTTTCTTT. Its translation: CASSFQGSTEAFF.

This clonotype was observed a few times. V is TRBV6-1 and J is TRBJ2-5, with a weak D call TRBD2 (5 bases). The germline V gene has CDR1 MNHNS and CDR2 SASEGT. V was pared by 1 base and J by 5 bases, with 11 bases between. There are 14 residues in the CDR3. This chain's CDR3 is CASSEGSAVETQYF. The CDR3, as DNA: TGTGCCAGCAGTGAAGGGTCAGCGGTGGAGACCCAGTACTTC.

This rearrangement joins TRBV12-5 to TRBJ2-7; 10 bases align to TRBD1. V lost 3 bases, J lost 3 bases, and 8 bases stayed unmatched. CDR1 is LGHNT, CDR2 FRNRAP, per germline. This CDR3 has 16 amino acids. The CDR3 protein is CASGFKPGQGHYEQYV. The CDR3 DNA reads as TGTGCTAGTGGTTTTAAACCGGGACAGGGGCACTACGAGCAGTACGTC.

This clonotype was counted a single time. The chain is built from TRBV19 and TRBJ2-2; D call uncertain. CDR3 length equals 12 residues. The ends were cut back, 7 bases at V and 1 base at J, with 4 bases in the middle. Germline CDR1 LNHDA, CDR2 SQIVND (reference sequence). CDR3 loop: CASKGNTGELFF. DNA of the CDR3: TGTGCCAGTAAGGGGAACACCGGGGAGCTGTTTTTT.

In this sample, this clonotype turned up a few times. This chain links TRBV12-3 or TRBV12-4 with TRBJ1-1, with 7 bases aligning to TRBD1. The CDR3 totals 14 residues. J gave up 1 base and V 9 bases, and 8 bases lay outside the gene matches. Here the CDR3 DNA reads TGTGCCAGTTTACAGGGGCCCCCGAACACTGAAGCTTTCTTT. It translates to CASLQGPPNTEAFF.